Each of the 11 T cell receptor beta chains below was sequenced from the same sample in a study of shared clonotypes between healthy human individuals. TCRdb's table, derived via immunoSEQ multiplex PCR, lists solely in-frame clones and lacks some. The data hold fewer than 2.5 million clones, with approximately 94% observed a single time. The sample consisted of naive CD4+ T cells from PBMCs. Specified subset: CD45RA+ positively selected. The receptor source for this set is a man between 18 and 29 years old in good health. Some clones in this sample may be carry-over from other donors' samples.

Note on this clone: Other nucleotide sequences from this sample produce the same CDR3. The V and J genes are TRBV28 and TRBJ1-5; D is perhaps TRBD1 (5 bases). This CDR3 spans 12 amino acids. Germline V gene lookup returns CDR1 MDHEN and CDR2 SYDVKM. The V end was cut by 2 bases, the J end by 7 bases, with 6 bases between. The CDR3 DNA reads as TGTGCCAGCAGTTTAAGGGGACAGCCCCAGCATTTT. It specifies CASSLRGQPQHF.

J is TRBJ2-1 and V is TRBV27; TRBD2 agrees at 8 bases. This CDR3 is 15 amino acids long. V dropped 6 bases and J dropped 3; count of bases not matched to a gene: 7. CDR1 and CDR2 (germline): MNHEY, SMNVEV (reference sequence). The chain's CDR3 is CASRDSGVLYNEQFF. The CDR3 coding sequence is TGTGCCAGCAGAGATAGCGGGGTACTCTACAATGAGCAGTTCTTC.

This clone was counted a single time. DNA for the CDR3: TGCGCCAGCAGTATCCAGTCAACTAATGAAAAACTGTTTTTT. This gives the protein CASSIQSTNEKLFF. The V call is TRBV10-2, the J call TRBJ1-4; D remains ambiguous. The CDR3 is 14 amino acids. With 5 bases removed from V and 0 bases from J, the gap between germline ends came to 7 bases. Germline values: CDR1 WSHSY, CDR2 SAAADI.

The chain uses TRBV11-3 and TRBJ1-6; 7 bases align to TRBD1. V trimming: 4 bases; J trimming: 6 bases; junction bases outside the gene matches: 6. Looked up from germline, CDR1 is SGHNT and CDR2 is YENEEA. CDR3 length: 15 residues. This chain's CDR3 is CASSSSGQSNSPLHF. The DNA for the CDR3 is TGTGCCAGCAGCTCATCGGGACAGAGTAATTCACCCCTCCACTTT.

This rearrangement joins TRBV25-1 to TRBJ2-7; 9 bases map to TRBD2. After removal of 6 bases from V and 0 bases from J, the junction contained 3 bases not matched to a gene. The CDR3 totals 14 residues. The germline V gene has CDR1 MGHDK and CDR2 SYGVNS. The CDR3 sequence is CASSPSGDSYEQYF. The DNA of the CDR3 is TGTGCCAGCAGCCCTAGCGGGGACTCCTACGAGCAGTACTTC.

This chain links TRBV18 with TRBJ2-6, with D hard to call. Germline loops: CDR1 KGHSH, CDR2 LQKENI. V was pared by 6 bases and J by 4 bases, with 13 bases between. This CDR3 is 15 amino acids long. CDR3 coding DNA: TGTGCCAGCTCGCCCGTTACCCCCGGGGCCAACGTCCTGACTTTC. It codes for CASSPVTPGANVLTF.

This sequence joins TRBV5-1 and TRBJ2-1, with 11 bases aligning to TRBD2. CDR3 length equals 17 residues. The trim removed 0 bases at V and 7 bases at J, leaving 9 bases unmatched. Germline CDR1 reads SGHRS; CDR2 reads YFSETQ. This CDR3 reads CASSLGALAGGRNEQFF. The CDR3 nucleotides are TGCGCCAGCAGCTTGGGGGCTCTAGCGGGAGGTCGGAATGAGCAGTTCTTC.

The V gene is TRBV27, the J gene TRBJ2-1; D tentatively reads TRBD1 or TRBD2 (5 bases each). CDR1 is MNHEY and CDR2 is SMNVEV in the germline V gene (reference sequence). The V end lost 6 bases, the J end lost 6 bases, and 21 bases lay between the germline ends. CDR3 size: 16 residues. The CDR3 protein is CASSIGVRGYGNEQFF. CDR3 DNA sequence: TGTGCCAGCAGCATAGGGGTCCGGGGTTATGGCAATGAGCAGTTCTTC.

The genes are TRBV9 and TRBJ2-7, with 7 bases lining up with TRBD2. The V gene end was trimmed by 4 bases and the J gene end by 2 bases; junction bases not matched to a gene: 9. The V gene's germline CDR1 is SGDLS and CDR2 YYNGEE. CDR3 size: 15 residues. DNA of the CDR3: TGTGCCAGCAGCAAATCTAGCGGAAATCCCTACGAGCAGTACTTC. It codes for CASSKSSGNPYEQYF.

This sequence joins TRBV7-2 and TRBJ2-7, with 8 bases aligning to TRBD1. Trimming cost V 4 bases and J 5 bases; bases outside gene matches: 7. The germline V gene has CDR1 SGHTA and CDR2 FQGNSA. The CDR3 totals 14 residues. CDR3 nucleotide sequence: TGTGCCAGCAGCTCCGGACAGGGTGTAAACGAGCAGTACTTC. It is translated as CASSSGQGVNEQYF.

This clone appeared once. J is TRBJ2-7 and V is TRBV5-1; tentatively, D is TRBD1 (6 bases). CDR1 is SGHRS, CDR2 YFSETQ, per germline. This CDR3 is 14 amino acids long. The V end was cut by 2 bases, the J end by 0 bases, with 9 bases between. The DNA of the CDR3 is TGCGCCAGCAGCTTCACAGGGAACTCCTACGAGCAGTACTTC. This translates into CASSFTGNSYEQYF.